Below, one T cell receptor (beta chain) is given with its context. Its specificity is not known. Other nucleotide sequences in the sample specify the same CDR3. PCR used 60 Vbeta primers and 13 Jbeta primers. Original methodology: The count from a later analysis was 79 million or so unique TCR beta chains, 9 million to 12 million of them shared. Clones were sequenced by immunoSEQ multiplex PCR, and TCRdb holds only the in-frame ones, with some missing. The DNA was the basis for D and trimming; V, J and clone size are from that table. This sample has 110,000 to 150,000 clones, with approximately 80% found just once. Despite likely unrecorded immune exposures, the donors were nominally healthy at the time of sampling. This sample is part of a study of cytomegalovirus exposure and HLA in healthy donors. The CDR3 contains 14 residues. V lost 0 bases and J lost 3, with 9 bases in between. Germline V lookup: CDR1 SGHDT, CDR2 YYEEEE.

The study, taken as a whole, reports: The Asian-associated ancestry cluster reportedly had fewer N-insertions than the approximately 630-donor mean in a later analysis. Excluded: some indistinguishable V segments such as TRBV6-2 and TRBV6-3.

The clonotype originates from a woman aged 40 to 49 in good health and CMV-seropositive. The chain uses TRBV5-6 and TRBJ2-5, with D perhaps matching TRBD1 (6 bases). The sequenced material came from PBMCs. The CDR3 loop reads CASSLAQGKETQYF. In DNA form, the CDR3 reads TGTGCCAGCAGCTTGGCACAGGGTAAAGAGACCCAGTACTTC.